The 7 T cell receptor beta chains below were found in one sample sequenced in a study of human T cells and chemical hapten exposure. TCRdb recomputed calls from the RACE reads with MiXCR, one row per CDR3 protein. The table lists about 90,000 distinct CDR3 sequences, roughly a tenth of them singletons, with around 1% in the top ten. The time point was: patch test 3, about 24 weeks after DPC sensitization. As for treatment: therapeutic diphenylcyclopropenone sensitization with weekly scalp DPC. The sequencing used whole blood, collected in connection with sensitization to the hapten diphenylcyclopropenone (DPC). These receptors were collected from a woman aged 25 to 39 with alopecia areata. Some clones in this sample may be carry-over from other donors' samples.

This clonotype was found a few times. The chain recombines TRBV9 with TRBJ2-4; 8 bases are shared with TRBD1. Germline CDR1 and CDR2: SGDLS and YYNGEE. This CDR3 is 14 amino acids long. The V gene end was trimmed by 3 bases and the J gene end by 5 bases; junction bases not matched to a gene: 4. CDR3 bases: TGTGCCAGCAGCGACGGACAGGGCGAAAACATTCAGTACTTC. Its protein is CASSDGQGENIQYF.

The chain is built from TRBV4-1 and TRBJ2-4; perhaps D is TRBD1 or TRBD2 (5 bases each). This CDR3 is 14 amino acids long. Germline V gives CDR1 MGHRA, CDR2 YSYEKL. The V gene lost 0 bases and the J gene lost 8 bases, with 11 bases spanning the gap. CDR3 region: CASSQDNQGDIQYF. The CDR3 nucleotides read TGCGCCAGCAGCCAAGATAACCAGGGAGACATTCAGTACTTC.

V usage is TRBV27 and J usage is TRBJ1-6, with D perhaps TRBD1 (5 bases). This CDR3 is built from 15 residues. Trimming cost V 8 bases and J 5 bases, with 16 bases left between them. From germline, CDR1 is MNHEY and CDR2 SMNVEV (reference sequence). CDR3 nucleotide sequence: TGTGCCAGCCGCCTGGCAGGGCAGAATAATTCACCCCTCCACTTT. Translation: CASRLAGQNNSPLHF.

This clonotype was observed at least ten times. This chain links TRBV7-3 with TRBJ2-1; D unresolved. Germline CDR1 SGHTA, CDR2 FQGTGA. Trimming stripped 0 bases from V and 7 bases from J, with 1 base between. CDR3 length: 11 residues. Written as DNA, the CDR3 is TGTGCCAGCAGCTTAACGAATGAGCAGTTCTTC. Translation: CASSLTNEQFF.

Ten or more counts support this clonotype. The chain links TRBV6-1 to TRBJ2-2; D possibly corresponds to TRBD1 (6 bases). The CDR3 runs 15 residues. Trimming removed 2 bases at V and 4 bases at J, with 11 bases between. Germline CDR1 MNHNS, CDR2 SASEGT. This CDR3 is CASSEITGSTGELFF. The CDR3 nucleotides read TGTGCCAGCAGTGAAATTACAGGGTCCACCGGGGAGCTGTTTTTT.

This clonotype was detected many times. This chain connects TRBV9 to TRBJ2-7; D may be TRBD1 or TRBD2 (5 bases each). Looked up from germline, CDR1 is SGDLS and CDR2 is YYNGEE. Deletions cut 3 bases from V and 1 base from J, with 17 bases between. The CDR3 runs to 16 residues. The CDR3 spells CASSENYDWGSYEQYF. The CDR3 nucleotides are TGTGCCAGCAGCGAGAATTATGATTGGGGGTCCTACGAGCAGTACTTC.

This clonotype was seen at least ten times. V usage is TRBV4-2 and J usage is TRBJ2-3, with 10 bases that match TRBD2. Trimming took 4 bases from V and 4 from J; bases not matched to a gene: 5. Germline lookup yields CDR1 LGHNA and CDR2 YNFKEQ. This CDR3 has 15 amino acids. For the CDR3, the DNA is TGTGCCAGCAGCCGAGAGAGCGGGGGGGCAGATACGCAGTATTTT. Its protein product is CASSRESGGADTQYF.